This T cell receptor beta chain was profiled in a study of blood T cell repertoires in COVID-19. As for the study in general: Acute and convalescent COVID-19 specimens originated in the United States, Italy and Spain. From T cells, B-cell-depleted T cells, or PBMCs came the material, which was cDNA or gDNA.

Methods used by the authors: Reference gene primer amplification in the assay estimated nucleated cell counts. Produced via immunoSEQ multiplex PCR; TCRdb's table is partial and in-frame only. That table furnishes V, J and clone size, whereas the DNA furnished D and trimming. Of 240,000 or so clones in the sample, 70% to 85% are singletons; the top ten hold about 1.9%. V was clipped by 1 base and J by 5 bases; unmatched bases: 10. The CDR3 is 18 residues long. Germline lookup yields CDR1 SGHRS and CDR2 YFSETQ. The TCR sequence derives from a woman older than 75 with acute or convalescent COVID-19. The chain carries TRBV5-1 and TRBJ2-2; 11 bases match TRBD2. The specimen sequenced was peripheral blood. As DNA, the CDR3 is TGCGCCAGCAGCTTGAGGTCTTGGCTAGCGGGGGGAACCGGGGAGCTGTTTTTT. Amino acid sequence: CASSLRSWLAGGTGELFF.